This entry lists 15 T cell receptor beta chains sequenced from one sample in a study of OX40 agonist ivuxolimab in advanced cancers. Data came from immunoSEQ multiplex PCR; TCRdb stores just in-frame clones and leaves some out. This table has around 57,000 clones, 80% to 90% appearing once. Source: CD4+ or CD8+ T cells sorted from blood, taken in a trial of the OX40 agonist ivuxolimab. The receptor source for this set is an adult with an advanced solid tumor such as melanoma, head and neck, liver or kidney cancer.

V gene TRBV29-1 combines with J gene TRBJ2-2; 8 bases map to TRBD2. CDR3 length: 14 amino acids. After removal of 3 bases from V and 2 bases from J, the junction contained 2 bases not matched to a gene. The germline CDR1 and CDR2 sequences are SQVTM and ANQGSEA. The CDR3 sequence is CSVDRGGNTGELFF. The CDR3 DNA sequence: TGCAGCGTTGATCGGGGGGGCAACACCGGGGAGCTGTTTTTT.

This chain links TRBV5-1 with TRBJ2-6; the D gene is possibly TRBD1 (5 bases). V was trimmed by 4 bases and J by 0 bases, leaving 20 bases between them. From germline, CDR1 is SGHRS and CDR2 YFSETQ. The CDR3 extends over 19 amino acids. CDR3 loop: CASSAPPGTGLSGANVLTF. CDR3 bases: TGCGCCAGCAGCGCCCCCCCGGGCACAGGCCTCTCTGGGGCCAACGTCCTGACTTTC.

J is TRBJ1-2 and V is TRBV6-1; 7 positions agree with TRBD1. With V trimmed by 1 base and J by 8 bases, 7 bases remained unmatched. In germline, CDR1 is MNHNS, CDR2 SASEGT. This CDR3 region has 14 residues. Written as DNA, the CDR3 is TGTGCCAGCAGTGAAGGCGGGACAGTCGGAGGCTACACCTTC. Amino acid sequence: CASSEGGTVGGYTF.

The rearrangement links TRBV19 to TRBJ1-2; possibly TRBD1 for D (6 bases). Germline assignment: CDR1 LNHDA and CDR2 SQIVND (reference sequence). The V and J ends lost 7 bases and 8 bases respectively, with 17 bases between them. The CDR3 covers 13 residues. Here the CDR3 DNA reads TGTGCCAGTACTACGGGGGCTTCAGGGGGCTACACCTTC. Protein sequence: CASTTGASGGYTF. The complete variable domain, with remaining parts taken from reference TRBV19 and TRBJ1-2, reads DGGITQSPKYLFRKEGQNVTLSCEQNLNHDAMYWYRQDPGQGLRLIYYSQIVNDFQKGDIAEGYSVSREKKESFPLTVTSAQKNPTAFYLCASTTGASGGYTFGSGTRLTVV.

CDR3 in amino acids: CASSGVLGQAYGYTF. CDR3 coding DNA: TGTGCCAGCAGTGGGGTTTTGGGACAGGCCTATGGCTACACCTTC. V gene TRBV2 combines with J gene TRBJ1-2, with 8 nucleotides matching TRBD1. Germline CDR1 reads SNHLY; CDR2 reads FYNNEI. Germline trimming cut 4 bases from V and 4 bases from J; bases unmatched to any gene: 8. CDR3 length: 15 amino acids.

The V gene is TRBV5-4, the J gene TRBJ2-6, with 9 bases lining up with TRBD1. Germline V gene lookup returns CDR1 SGHNT and CDR2 YYREEE (reference sequence). This CDR3 contains 18 residues. V trimming: 4 bases; J trimming: 1 base; junction bases outside the gene matches: 9. The CDR3 loop is CASSPSGTGHSGANVLTF. The CDR3, as DNA: TGTGCCAGCAGCCCCTCTGGGACAGGGCATTCTGGGGCCAACGTCCTGACTTTC.

V usage is TRBV7-2 and J usage is TRBJ2-1; the D is unclear. Per germline, CDR1 SGHTA and CDR2 FQGNSA. This CDR3 spans 16 amino acids. Trimming stripped 2 bases from V and 0 bases from J, with 11 bases between. This CDR3 reads CASSLSSQFSYNEQFF. The CDR3 coding sequence is TGTGCCAGCAGCTTAAGCTCCCAATTCTCCTACAATGAGCAGTTCTTC.

The chain carries TRBV12-5 and TRBJ2-1; TRBD1 matches at 7 bases. CDR1 and CDR2 (germline): LGHNT, FRNRAP. The CDR3 has 16 amino acids. Trimming at V came to 0 bases and at J to 3 bases, leaving 5 bases not matched to a gene. This CDR3 reads CASGLVMGQNYNEQFF. The CDR3 DNA reads TGTGCTAGTGGTTTGGTAATGGGACAGAACTACAATGAGCAGTTCTTC.

The V and J genes are TRBV10-3 and TRBJ1-6, with 9 bases lining up with TRBD1. With 9 bases clipped from V and 3 bases from J, the junction kept 3 bases outside the gene matches. There are 14 residues in the CDR3. The V gene's germline CDR1 is ENHRY and CDR2 SYGVKD. The CDR3 spells CAITGGLYNSPLHF. CDR3 coding DNA: TGTGCCATTACAGGGGGCCTCTATAATTCACCCCTCCACTTT.

Only a few counts were recorded for this clone. The genes are TRBV5-1 and TRBJ1-3, with D hard to call. The CDR3 is made up of 16 amino acids. The germline CDR1 and CDR2 sequences are SGHRS and YFSETQ. Trimming cost V 0 bases and J 0 bases, with 10 bases left between them. The CDR3 reads CASSLEGPASGNTIYF. In DNA form, the CDR3 reads TGCGCCAGCAGCTTGGAAGGTCCCGCCTCTGGAAACACCATATATTTT. Full variable domain (outside the CDR3, taken from reference TRBV5-1 and TRBJ1-3): KAGVTQTPRYLIKTRGQQVTLSCSPISGHRSVSWYQQTPGQGLQFLFEYFSETQRNKGNFPGRFSGRQFSNSRSEMNVSTLELGDSALYLCASSLEGPASGNTIYFGEGSWLTVV.

The V call is TRBV5-1, the J call TRBJ2-3; D is uncertain. Germline V lookup: CDR1 SGHRS, CDR2 YFSETQ. Trimming stripped 3 bases from V and 6 bases from J, with 14 bases between. The CDR3 length is 14 residues. The CDR3: CASSSTTVGDTQYF. The CDR3 DNA reads TGCGCCAGCAGCTCAACCACGGTCGGGGATACGCAGTATTTT.

The V and J genes are TRBV9 and TRBJ2-3, with TRBD2 matching over 7 bases. The ends lost 4 bases at V and 5 bases at J; junction bases unmatched: 10. The CDR3 is 15 residues long. CDR1 and CDR2 from the germline V gene are SGDLS and YYNGEE. The CDR3 coding sequence is TGTGCCAGCAGCTCCCCGGGCGGGGGAGGAGATACGCAGTATTTT. Its protein product is CASSSPGGGGDTQYF. Full variable domain (missing parts from reference TRBV9 and TRBJ2-3): DSGVTQTPKHLITATGQRVTLRCSPRSGDLSVYWYQQSLDQGLQFLIQYYNGEERAKGNILERFSAQQFPDLHSELNLSSLELGDSALYFCASSSPGGGGDTQYFGPGTRLTVL.

This chain joins TRBV6-1 and TRBJ2-2; perhaps D is TRBD1 or TRBD2 (5 bases each). Trimming left V 2 bases short and J 8 bases short, with 18 bases between. Germline-derived CDR1 and CDR2 are MNHNS and SASEGT. CDR3 length equals 16 residues. The CDR3, as DNA: TGTGCCAGCAGTGAACCCCTCAGCCAATGGGGGGGGGAGCTGTTTTTT. Translated: CASSEPLSQWGGELFF.

The chain joins TRBV6-1 to TRBJ2-7; no definite D call. Germline loops: CDR1 MNHNS, CDR2 SASEGT. V lost 2 bases and J 5 bases, leaving 13 bases between the germline ends. The CDR3 consists of 14 residues. The CDR3, as DNA: TGTGCCAGCAGTGAACTAAGCGTCCGGGACGAGCAGTACTTC. Encoded protein: CASSELSVRDEQYF.

This clone is a singleton in its sample. V is TRBV5-4 and J is TRBJ1-2; D not resolved. Germline CDR1 SGHNT, CDR2 YYREEE (reference sequence). The CDR3 is made up of 14 amino acids. Trimming stripped 5 bases from V and 4 bases from J, with 15 bases between. The CDR3 is CASSPGDSRYGYTF. As DNA, the CDR3 is TGTGCCAGCAGTCCAGGAGATTCTCGCTATGGCTACACCTTC.